The present T cell receptor (beta chain) was sequenced within a study of blood T cell repertoires in COVID-19. Study-wide context: The United States, Italy and Spain provided the acute and convalescent COVID-19 samples. The cDNA or gDNA used as material had been derived from T cells, B-cell-depleted T cells, or PBMCs.

Per the original data handling: Reference gene primer amplification yielded estimated nucleated cell counts. The protocol was immunoSEQ multiplex PCR, while the TCRdb copy is restricted to in-frame clones and leaves out a portion. Clone size and the V and J calls come from that table; the DNA yielded D and trimming. The data contain approximately 54,000 clones, roughly 86% of them singletons. Germline trimming cut 4 bases from V and 0 bases from J; bases unmatched to any gene: 5. The germline CDR1 and CDR2 sequences are MDHEN and SYDVKM. CDR3 size: 16 residues. The sample holds one count of this clone.

The clonotype was recovered from a man older than 75 with active COVID-19. The rearrangement links TRBV28 to TRBJ2-3; 9 bases are shared with TRBD2. Input material: peripheral blood. The CDR3 spells CASSSSSGTSTDTQYF. CDR3 bases: TGTGCCAGCAGTTCGTCTAGCGGGACTAGCACAGATACGCAGTATTTT.